This TCR beta chain was captured in a study of cytomegalovirus exposure and HLA in healthy donors. Vbeta (60) and Jbeta (13) primers were used in the PCR. The repertoire was sequenced with immunoSEQ multiplex PCR; TCRdb's copy has only in-frame clones and lacks some. The sample lists about 150,000 clones, about three quarters occurring once. V was cut by 6 bases and J by 6 bases, with 11 bases left in between. The CDR3 runs 13 residues. Germline CDR1 SEHNR, CDR2 FQNEAQ (reference sequence). Overall study findings and caveats: Near-uniform donor sequencing depth was presumed by presence/absence analyses. Despite most TCR sequences being rare, some public TCRs occurred in many donors. Most of the CMV-associated TCR beta chains (in a later analysis) appeared to be HLA-restricted. Later analysis placed DRB1 highest and HLA-C lowest in TCR association rates, which differed by HLA locus.

Comment on this clone: Its antigen remains unidentified.

This sequence joins TRBV7-9 and TRBJ2-2, with D maybe TRBD1 (6 bases). The receptor was isolated from a woman aged 40 to 50 in good health and CMV-seronegative. Sequenced sample: PBMCs. The CDR3, as DNA: TGTGCCAGCAGGATCAGGGGTGCCGGGGAGCTGTTTTTT. It is translated as CASRIRGAGELFF. Full variable domain (outside the CDR3, taken from reference TRBV7-9 and TRBJ2-2): DTGVSQNPRHKITKRGQNVTFRCDPISEHNRLYWYRQTLGQGPEFLTYFQNEAQLEKSRLLSDRFSAERPKGSFSTLEIQRTEQGDSAMYLCASRIRGAGELFFGEGSRLTVL.